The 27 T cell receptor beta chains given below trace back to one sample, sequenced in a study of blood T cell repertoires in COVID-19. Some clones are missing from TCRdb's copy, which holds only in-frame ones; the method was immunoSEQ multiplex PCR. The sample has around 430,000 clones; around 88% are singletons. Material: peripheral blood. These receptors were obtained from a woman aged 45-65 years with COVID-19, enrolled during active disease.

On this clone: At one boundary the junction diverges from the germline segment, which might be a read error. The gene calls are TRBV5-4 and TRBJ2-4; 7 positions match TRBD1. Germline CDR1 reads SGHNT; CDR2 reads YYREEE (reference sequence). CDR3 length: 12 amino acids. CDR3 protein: CASSFTGQAGSF. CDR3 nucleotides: TGTGCCAGCAGCTTTACAGGACAGGCGGGTTCCTTC.

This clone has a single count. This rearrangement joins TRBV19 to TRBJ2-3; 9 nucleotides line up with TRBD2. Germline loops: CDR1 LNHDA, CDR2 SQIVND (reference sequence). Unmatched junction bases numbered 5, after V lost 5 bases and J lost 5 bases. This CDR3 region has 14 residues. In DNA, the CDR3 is TGTGCCAGTAGTTTCAGCGGGGGGAGAGATACGCAGTATTTT. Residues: CASSFSGGRDTQYF. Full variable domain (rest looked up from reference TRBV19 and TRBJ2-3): DGGITQSPKYLFRKEGQNVTLSCEQNLNHDAMYWYRQDPGQGLRLIYYSQIVNDFQKGDIAEGYSVSREKKESFPLTVTSAQKNPTAFYLCASSFSGGRDTQYFGPGTRLTVL.

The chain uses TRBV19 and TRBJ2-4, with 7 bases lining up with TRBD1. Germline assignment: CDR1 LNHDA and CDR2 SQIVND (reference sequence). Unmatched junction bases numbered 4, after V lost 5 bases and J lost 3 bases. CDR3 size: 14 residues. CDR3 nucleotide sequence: TGTGCCAGTAGTGCCACAGGGGACAAAAACATTCAGTACTTC. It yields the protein CASSATGDKNIQYF.

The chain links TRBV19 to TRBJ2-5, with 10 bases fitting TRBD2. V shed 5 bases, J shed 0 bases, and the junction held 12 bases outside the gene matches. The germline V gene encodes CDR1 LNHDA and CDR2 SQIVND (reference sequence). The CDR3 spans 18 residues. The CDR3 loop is CASSSRDGLAVYQETQYF. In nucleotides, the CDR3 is TGTGCCAGTAGTTCTAGAGACGGACTAGCGGTGTACCAAGAGACCCAGTACTTC.

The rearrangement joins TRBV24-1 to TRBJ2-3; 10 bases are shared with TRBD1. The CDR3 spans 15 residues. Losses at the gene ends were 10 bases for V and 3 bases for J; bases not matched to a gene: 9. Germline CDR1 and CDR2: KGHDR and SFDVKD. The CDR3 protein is CATSPGQGPTDTQYF. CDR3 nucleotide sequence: TGTGCCACTTCGCCGGGACAGGGGCCAACAGATACGCAGTATTTT.

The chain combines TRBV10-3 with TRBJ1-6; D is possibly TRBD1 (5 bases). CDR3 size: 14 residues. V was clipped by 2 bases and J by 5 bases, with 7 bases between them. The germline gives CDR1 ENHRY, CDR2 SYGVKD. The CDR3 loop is CAISEGTDNSPLHF. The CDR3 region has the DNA TGTGCCATCAGTGAGGGGACTGATAATTCACCCCTCCACTTT.

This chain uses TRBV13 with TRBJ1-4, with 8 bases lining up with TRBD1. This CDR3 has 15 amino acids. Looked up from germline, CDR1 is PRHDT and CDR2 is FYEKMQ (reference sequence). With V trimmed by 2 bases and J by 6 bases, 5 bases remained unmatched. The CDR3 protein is CASSLRSGGDEKLFF. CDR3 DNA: TGTGCCAGCAGCTTAAGGTCAGGGGGCGATGAAAAACTGTTTTTT.

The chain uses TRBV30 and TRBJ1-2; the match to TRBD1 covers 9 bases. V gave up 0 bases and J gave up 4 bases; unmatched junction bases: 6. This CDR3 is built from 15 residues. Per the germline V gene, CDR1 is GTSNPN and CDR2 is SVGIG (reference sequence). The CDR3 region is CAWSVTGGAGYGYTF. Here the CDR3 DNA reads TGTGCCTGGAGTGTTACAGGGGGCGCGGGCTATGGCTACACCTTC.

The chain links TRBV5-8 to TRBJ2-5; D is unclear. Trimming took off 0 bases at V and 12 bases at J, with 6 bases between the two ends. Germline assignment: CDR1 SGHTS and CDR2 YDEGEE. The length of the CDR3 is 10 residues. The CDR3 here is CASSLGAKYF. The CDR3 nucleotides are TGTGCCAGCAGCTTGGGGGCCAAGTACTTC. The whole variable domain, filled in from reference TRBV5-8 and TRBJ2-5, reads EAGVTQSPTHLIKTRGQQATLRCSPISGHTSVYWYQQALGLGLQFLLWYDEGEERNRGNFPPRFSGRQFPNYSSELNVNALELEDSALYLCASSLGAKYFGPGTRLLVL.

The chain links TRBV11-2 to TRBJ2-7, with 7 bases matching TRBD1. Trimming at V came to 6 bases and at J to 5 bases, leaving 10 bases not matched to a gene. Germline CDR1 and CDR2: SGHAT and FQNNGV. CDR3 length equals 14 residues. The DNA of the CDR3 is TGTGCCAGCAGGTATTCAGGGGGATCCAACGAGCAGTACTTC. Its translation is CASRYSGGSNEQYF.

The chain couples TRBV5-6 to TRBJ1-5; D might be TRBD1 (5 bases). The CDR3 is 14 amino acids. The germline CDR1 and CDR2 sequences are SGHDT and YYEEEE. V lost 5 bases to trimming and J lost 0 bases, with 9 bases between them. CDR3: CASSFGGSNQPQHF. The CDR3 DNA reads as TGTGCCAGCAGTTTCGGGGGTAGCAATCAGCCCCAGCATTTT.

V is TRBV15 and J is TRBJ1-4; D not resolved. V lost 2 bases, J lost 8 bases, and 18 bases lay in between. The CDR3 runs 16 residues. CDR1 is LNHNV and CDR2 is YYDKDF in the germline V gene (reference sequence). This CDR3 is CATSRLQAVVEEKLFF. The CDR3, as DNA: TGTGCCACCAGCAGACTTCAAGCGGTGGTGGAGGAAAAACTGTTTTTT.

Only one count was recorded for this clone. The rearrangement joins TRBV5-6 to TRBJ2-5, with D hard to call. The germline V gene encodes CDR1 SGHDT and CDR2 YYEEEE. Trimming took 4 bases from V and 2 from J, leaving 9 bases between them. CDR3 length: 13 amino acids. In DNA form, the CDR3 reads TGTGCCAGCAGCACCTCCCTACAAGAGACCCAGTACTTC. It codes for CASSTSLQETQYF.

The CDR3, as DNA: TGTGCCAGCAGCCAGTACACAGGGGGGCATGATGAAGCTTTCTTT. Translated: CASSQYTGGHDEAFF. This chain uses TRBV3-1 (or the pseudogene TRBV3-2) with TRBJ1-1; 8 bases map to TRBD1. The CDR3 is 15 residues long. Per germline, CDR1 LGHDT and CDR2 YNNKEL (reference sequence). With V trimmed by 3 bases and J by 7 bases, 10 bases remained unmatched.

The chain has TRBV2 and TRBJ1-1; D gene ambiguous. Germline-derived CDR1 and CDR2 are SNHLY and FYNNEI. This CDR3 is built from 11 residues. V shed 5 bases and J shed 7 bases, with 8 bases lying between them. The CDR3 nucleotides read TGTGCCAGCAGTTTTCAGGTTGAAGCTTTCTTT. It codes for CASSFQVEAFF.

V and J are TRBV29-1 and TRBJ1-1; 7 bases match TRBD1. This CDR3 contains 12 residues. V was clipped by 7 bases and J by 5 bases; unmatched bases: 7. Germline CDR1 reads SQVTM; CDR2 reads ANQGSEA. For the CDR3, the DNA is TGCAGCGCTTACAGGGGTGAGACTGAAGCTTTCTTT. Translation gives CSAYRGETEAFF.

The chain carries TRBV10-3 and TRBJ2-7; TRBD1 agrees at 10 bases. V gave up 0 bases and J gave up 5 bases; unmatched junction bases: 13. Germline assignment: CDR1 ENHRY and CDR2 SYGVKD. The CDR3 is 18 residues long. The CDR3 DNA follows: TGTGCCATCAGTGAGTCGACCCTCCGGGACAGGGGAGGCCACGAGCAGTACTTC. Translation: CAISESTLRDRGGHEQYF.

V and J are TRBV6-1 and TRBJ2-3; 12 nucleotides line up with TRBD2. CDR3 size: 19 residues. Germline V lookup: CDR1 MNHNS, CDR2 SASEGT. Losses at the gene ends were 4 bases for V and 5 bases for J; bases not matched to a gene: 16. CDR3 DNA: TGTGCCAGCAGTGGCCCCGGTCAACTAGCGGGGGGCTCGGGAGATACGCAGTATTTT. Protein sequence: CASSGPGQLAGGSGDTQYF.

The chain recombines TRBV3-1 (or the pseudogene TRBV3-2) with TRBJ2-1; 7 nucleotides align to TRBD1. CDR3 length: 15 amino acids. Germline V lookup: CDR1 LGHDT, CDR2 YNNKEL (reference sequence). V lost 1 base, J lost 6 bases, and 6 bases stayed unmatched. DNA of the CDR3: TGTGCCAGCAGCCAAGGGCTCCGGGACAGCAATGAGCAGTTCTTC. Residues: CASSQGLRDSNEQFF.

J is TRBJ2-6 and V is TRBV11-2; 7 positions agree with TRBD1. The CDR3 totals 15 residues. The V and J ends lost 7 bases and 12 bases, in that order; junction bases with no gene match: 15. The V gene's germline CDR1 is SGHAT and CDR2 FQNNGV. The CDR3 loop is CASNPPGQGVTVLTF. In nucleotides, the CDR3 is TGTGCCAGCAACCCCCCGGGGCAGGGGGTCACCGTCCTGACTTTC.

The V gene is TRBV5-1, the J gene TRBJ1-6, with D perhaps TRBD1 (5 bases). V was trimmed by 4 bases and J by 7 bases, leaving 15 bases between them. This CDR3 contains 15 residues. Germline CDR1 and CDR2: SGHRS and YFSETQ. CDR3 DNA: TGCGCCAGCAGCCCGGAGGGACTGATCAATTCACCCCTCCACTTT. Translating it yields CASSPEGLINSPLHF.

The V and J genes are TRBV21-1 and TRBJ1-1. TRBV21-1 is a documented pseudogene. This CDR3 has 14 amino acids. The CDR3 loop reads CASSKALGRRGAFF. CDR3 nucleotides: TGTGCCAGCAGCAAAGCGCTAGGACGCCGGGGAGCTTTCTTT.

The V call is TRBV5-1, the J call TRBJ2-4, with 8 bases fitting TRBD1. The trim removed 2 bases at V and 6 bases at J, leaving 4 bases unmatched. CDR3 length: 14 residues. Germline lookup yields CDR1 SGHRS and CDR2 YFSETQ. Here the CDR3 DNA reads TGCGCCAGCAGCTTATTCGGACAGGGAAACATTCAGTACTTC. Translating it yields CASSLFGQGNIQYF.

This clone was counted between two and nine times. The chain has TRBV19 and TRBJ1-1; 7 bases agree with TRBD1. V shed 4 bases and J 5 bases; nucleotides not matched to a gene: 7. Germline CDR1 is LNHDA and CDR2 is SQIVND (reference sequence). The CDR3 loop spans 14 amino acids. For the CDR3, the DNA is TGTGCCAGTAGTACCCCAGGGGGGAGTACTGAAGCTTTCTTT. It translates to CASSTPGGSTEAFF.

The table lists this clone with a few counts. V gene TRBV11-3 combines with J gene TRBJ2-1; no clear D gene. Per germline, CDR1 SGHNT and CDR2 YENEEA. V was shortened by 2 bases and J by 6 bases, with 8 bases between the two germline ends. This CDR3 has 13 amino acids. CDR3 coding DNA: TGTGCCAGCAGCTTATCCTTTAGCAATGAGCAGTTCTTC. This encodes CASSLSFSNEQFF.

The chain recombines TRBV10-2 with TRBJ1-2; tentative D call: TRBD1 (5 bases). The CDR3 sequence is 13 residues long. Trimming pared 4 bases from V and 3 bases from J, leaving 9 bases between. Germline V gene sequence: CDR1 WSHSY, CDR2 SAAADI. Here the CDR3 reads CASSVTGDYGYTF. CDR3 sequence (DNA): TGCGCCAGCAGTGTCACAGGCGACTATGGCTACACCTTC.

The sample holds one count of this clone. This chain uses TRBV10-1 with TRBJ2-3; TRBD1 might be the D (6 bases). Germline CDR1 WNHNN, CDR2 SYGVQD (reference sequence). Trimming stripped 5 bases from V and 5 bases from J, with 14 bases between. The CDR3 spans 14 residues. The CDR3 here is CASSNTGWRDTQYF. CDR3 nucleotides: TGCGCCAGCAGTAATACAGGGTGGCGAGATACGCAGTATTTT.